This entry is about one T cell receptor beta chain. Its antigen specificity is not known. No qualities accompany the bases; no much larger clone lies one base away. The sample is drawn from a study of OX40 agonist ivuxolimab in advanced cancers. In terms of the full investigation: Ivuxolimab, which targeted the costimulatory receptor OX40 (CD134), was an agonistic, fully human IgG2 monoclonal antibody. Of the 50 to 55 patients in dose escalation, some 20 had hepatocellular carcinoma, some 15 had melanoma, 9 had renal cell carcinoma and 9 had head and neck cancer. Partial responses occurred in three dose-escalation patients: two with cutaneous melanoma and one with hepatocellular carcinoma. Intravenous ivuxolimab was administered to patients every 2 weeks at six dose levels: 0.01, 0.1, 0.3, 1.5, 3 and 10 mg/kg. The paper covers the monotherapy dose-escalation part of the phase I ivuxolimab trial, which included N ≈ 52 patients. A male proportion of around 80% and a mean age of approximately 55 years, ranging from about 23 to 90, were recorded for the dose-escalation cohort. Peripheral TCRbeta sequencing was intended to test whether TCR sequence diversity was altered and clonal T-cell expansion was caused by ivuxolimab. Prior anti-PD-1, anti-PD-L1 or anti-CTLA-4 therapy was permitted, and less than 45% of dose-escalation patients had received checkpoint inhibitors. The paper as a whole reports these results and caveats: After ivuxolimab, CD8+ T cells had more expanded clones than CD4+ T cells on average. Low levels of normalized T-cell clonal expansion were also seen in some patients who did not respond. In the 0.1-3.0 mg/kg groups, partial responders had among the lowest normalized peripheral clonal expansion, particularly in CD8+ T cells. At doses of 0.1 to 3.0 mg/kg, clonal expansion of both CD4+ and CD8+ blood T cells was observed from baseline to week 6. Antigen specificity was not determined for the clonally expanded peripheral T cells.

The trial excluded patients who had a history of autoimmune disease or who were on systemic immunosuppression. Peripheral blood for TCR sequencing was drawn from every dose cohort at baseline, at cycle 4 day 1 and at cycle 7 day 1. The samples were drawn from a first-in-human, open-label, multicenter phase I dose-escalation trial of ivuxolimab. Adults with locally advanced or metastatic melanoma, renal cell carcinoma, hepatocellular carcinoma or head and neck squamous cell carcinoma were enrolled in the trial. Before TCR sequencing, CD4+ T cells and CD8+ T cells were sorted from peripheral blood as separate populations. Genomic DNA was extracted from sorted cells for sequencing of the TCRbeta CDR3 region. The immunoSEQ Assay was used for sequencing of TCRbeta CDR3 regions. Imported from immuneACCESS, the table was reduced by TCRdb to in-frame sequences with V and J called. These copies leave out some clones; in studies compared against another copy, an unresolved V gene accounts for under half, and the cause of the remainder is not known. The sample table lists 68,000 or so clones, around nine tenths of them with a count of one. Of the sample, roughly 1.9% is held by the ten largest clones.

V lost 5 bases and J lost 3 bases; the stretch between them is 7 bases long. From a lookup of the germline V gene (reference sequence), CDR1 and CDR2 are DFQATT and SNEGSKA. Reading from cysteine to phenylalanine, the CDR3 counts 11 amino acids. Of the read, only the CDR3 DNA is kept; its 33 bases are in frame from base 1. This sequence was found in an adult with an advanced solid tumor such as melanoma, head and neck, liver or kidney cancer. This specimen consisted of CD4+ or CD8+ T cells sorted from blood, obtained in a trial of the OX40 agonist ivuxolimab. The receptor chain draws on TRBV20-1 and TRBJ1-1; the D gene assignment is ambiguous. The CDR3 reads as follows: CSAEDYTEAFF. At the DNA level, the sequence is TGCAGTGCTGAGGATTACACTGAAGCTTTCTTT.